Shown below are 2 T cell receptor beta chains from a single sample sequenced in a study of blood T cell repertoires in COVID-19. Repertoires were generated with immunoSEQ multiplex PCR, while TCRdb's copy carries only in-frame clones and drops some. The data contain hundreds of thousands of clones, around four fifths of them singletons. Sequencing was performed on peripheral blood. The receptor source for this set is a woman between 55 and 75 years old with active or convalescent COVID-19.

The chain is built from TRBV7-9 and TRBJ2-2; D unclear. Per the germline V gene, CDR1 is SEHNR and CDR2 is FQNEAQ (reference sequence). This CDR3 is built from 15 residues. V lost 2 bases to trimming and J lost 2 bases, with 9 bases between them. The DNA of the CDR3 is TGTGCCAGCAGCTTACGGCTAGATAACACCGGGGAGCTGTTTTTT. Amino acid sequence: CASSLRLDNTGELFF.

The chain employs TRBV2 and TRBJ2-4; weak D call: TRBD2 (5 bases). The CDR3 spans 15 residues. Trimming left V 4 bases short and J 0 bases short, with 10 bases between. CDR1 SNHLY and CDR2 FYNNEI come from the germline V gene. CDR3 in DNA: TGTGCCAGCAGTGCCCGGGAACTAGCCAAAAACATTCAGTACTTC. This gives the protein CASSARELAKNIQYF.